The sequence of this T cell receptor (beta chain) was determined in a study of T cell responses to AZD1222 COVID-19 vaccine. Study observations and caveats: Spike-specific TCR breadth and depth rose after two AZD1222 doses. Of the AZD1222 recipients, only 5 to 7 were seropositive at baseline.

Trimming left V 0 bases short and J 7 bases short, with 15 bases between. Germline CDR1 is LGHNA and CDR2 is YNFKEQ. CDR3 length: 15 amino acids. Profiling relied on immunoSEQ multiplex PCR, and the TCRdb table lists in-frame clones only, not all of them. The sample gives tens of thousands of clones, approximately 88% of which show up once; roughly 18% is in the top ten. As for this clone: The antigen is undetermined.

V is TRBV4-2 and J is TRBJ1-1; perhaps TRBD1 as D (5 bases). The specimen comprised peripheral blood, sampled 28 days after the second AZD1222 dose. The sequence derives from an adult who received the AZD1222 COVID-19 vaccine. CDR3 DNA sequence: TGTGCCAGCAGCCAAGATTGGCAGTCTACAGGTGAAGCTTTCTTT. As protein: CASSQDWQSTGEAFF.